The 32 T cell receptor beta chains listed next were all sequenced from one sample in a study of cytomegalovirus exposure and HLA in healthy donors. The PCR was carried out with 60 Vbeta primers and 13 Jbeta primers. Here immunoSEQ multiplex PCR was the method, and the copy in TCRdb shows in-frame clones only, minus some. The sample comprises about 180,000 clones, 76% of which are singletons, and around 1.5% rests with the top ten. The sequencing sample was made of PBMCs. The source of these receptors is a man aged 18 to 35 in good health and CMV-seronegative.

This chain joins TRBV10-3 and TRBJ1-1; tentatively, D is TRBD1 (5 bases). Germline values: CDR1 ENHRY, CDR2 SYGVKD. V was cut by 3 bases and J by 6 bases, with 14 bases left in between. The CDR3 sequence is 14 residues long. The CDR3: CAISDQGNGAEAFF. The CDR3 nucleotides read TGTGCCATCAGTGACCAGGGTAATGGCGCTGAAGCTTTCTTT.

The chain has TRBV5-1 and TRBJ1-2; perhaps TRBD1 as D (6 bases). Per the germline V gene, CDR1 is SGHRS and CDR2 is YFSETQ. Trimming shortened V by 1 base and J by 0 bases, and 16 bases separated the two germline ends. The CDR3 is 17 residues long. CDR3 bases: TGCGCCAGCAGCTTGCACGAACTCGGACAGACTAACTATGGCTACACCTTC. Translation gives CASSLHELGQTNYGYTF.

This sequence joins TRBV5-1 and TRBJ1-1, with unresolved D. V dropped 0 bases and J dropped 4 bases, with 13 bases sitting between them. Per germline, CDR1 SGHRS and CDR2 YFSETQ. CDR3 length: 15 amino acids. The CDR3 DNA follows: TGCGCCAGCAGCTTGGTGTCCGGGGTAAGCACTGAAGCTTTCTTT. Its translation: CASSLVSGVSTEAFF.

This clone was detected a few times. Other nucleotide sequences from this sample produce the same CDR3. V and J are TRBV5-1 and TRBJ1-1; 7 bases map to TRBD1. Trimming removed 1 base from V and 3 bases from J; junction bases left unmatched: 0. CDR1 is SGHRS and CDR2 is YFSETQ in the germline V gene. The CDR3 covers 13 residues. The CDR3 nucleotides read TGCGCCAGCAGCTTGACAGGGGACACTGAAGCTTTCTTT. Translated: CASSLTGDTEAFF.

This chain links TRBV5-1 with TRBJ2-2; 8 bases align to TRBD2. The V and J ends lost 1 base and 1 base, in that order; junction bases with no gene match: 9. The germline gives CDR1 SGHRS, CDR2 YFSETQ. This CDR3 spans 18 amino acids. The CDR3 nucleotides read TGCGCCAGCAGCTTGAAGGGGAGCGGGAGAGGGAACACCGGGGAGCTGTTTTTT. The encoded protein is CASSLKGSGRGNTGELFF.

V is TRBV27 and J is TRBJ2-7; perhaps TRBD2 as D (5 bases). V lost 4 bases, J lost 0 bases, and 13 bases lay in between. Per the germline V gene, CDR1 is MNHEY and CDR2 is SMNVEV (reference sequence). The CDR3 runs 15 residues. The CDR3 protein is CASSSRGNSSYEQYF. CDR3 nucleotides: TGTGCCAGCAGTTCCCGGGGAAACAGCTCCTACGAGCAGTACTTC.

The rearrangement joins TRBV2 to TRBJ1-1; TRBD1 is a possible D gene (6 bases). CDR3 length equals 15 residues. Trimming took off 4 bases at V and 6 bases at J, with 18 bases between the two ends. Germline CDR1 and CDR2: SNHLY and FYNNEI. The CDR3 is CASSGDRFRLAEAFF. CDR3 in DNA: TGTGCCAGCAGTGGCGACAGGTTTCGTCTCGCTGAAGCTTTCTTT.

The V and J genes are TRBV28 and TRBJ1-2, with a tentative D call TRBD1 (6 bases). The V gene lost 6 bases and the J gene lost 10 bases, with 24 bases spanning the gap. Germline CDR1 MDHEN, CDR2 SYDVKM. The CDR3 is made up of 15 amino acids. The CDR3 spells CASSLQGLVSVLYTF. CDR3 DNA: TGTGCCAGCAGCCTACAGGGATTAGTATCGGTCCTCTACACCTTC.

The chain's CDR3 is CASSPVYTEAFF. Here the CDR3 DNA reads TGTGCCAGCAGTCCGGTTTACACTGAAGCTTTCTTT. The chain recombines TRBV6-5 with TRBJ1-1; no clear D. With 5 bases removed from V and 3 bases from J, the gap between germline ends came to 7 bases. There are 12 residues in the CDR3. CDR1 and CDR2 (germline): MNHEY, SVGAGI.

The chain links TRBV6-5 to TRBJ1-1; TRBD1 matches at 8 bases. This CDR3 has 13 residues. Germline values: CDR1 MNHEY, CDR2 SVGAGI. V lost 6 bases, J lost 4 bases, and 4 bases stayed unmatched. As DNA, the CDR3 is TGTGCCAGCAGACCGGACAGGGCCACTGAAGCTTTCTTT. Its protein is CASRPDRATEAFF.

This chain uses TRBV18 with TRBJ2-1; TRBD1 agrees at 8 bases. V lost 3 bases and J lost 6; bases outside the gene matches: 10. Germline lookup yields CDR1 KGHSH and CDR2 LQKENI. The CDR3 sequence is 16 residues long. The chain's CDR3 is CASSPSDRVSGNEQFF. In nucleotides, the CDR3 is TGTGCCAGCTCACCTTCGGACAGGGTATCAGGCAATGAGCAGTTCTTC.

The sample holds a few counts of this clone. This rearrangement joins TRBV6-1 to TRBJ2-3, with TRBD1 as a possible D gene (5 bases). The CDR3 spans 14 residues. Germline CDR1 MNHNS, CDR2 SASEGT. The V end lost 5 bases, the J end lost 6 bases, and 15 bases lay between the germline ends. CDR3 residues: CASSRSGMQDTQYF. As DNA, the CDR3 is TGTGCCAGCAGTCGGTCAGGGATGCAGGATACGCAGTATTTT.

The chain has TRBV6-6 and TRBJ2-7, with a weak D call TRBD1 (5 bases). Deletions cut 0 bases from V and 5 bases from J, with 14 bases between. The CDR3 runs 15 residues. Germline V gene sequence: CDR1 MNHNY, CDR2 SVGAGI (reference sequence). CDR3 sequence (DNA): TGTGCCAGCAGTTACTCGAAACAGGCCTTCCACGAGCAGTACTTC. Translation gives CASSYSKQAFHEQYF.

The sample holds a few counts of this clone. The genes are TRBV30 and TRBJ1-2; no firm D call. The CDR3 runs 13 residues. The V gene's germline CDR1 is GTSNPN and CDR2 SVGIG (reference sequence). V was clipped by 3 bases and J by 12 bases, with 20 bases between them. Here the CDR3 DNA reads TGTGCCTGGAGGGGATCCCAGTGGGGAGAAGACACCTTC. As protein: CAWRGSQWGEDTF.

The chain uses TRBV2 and TRBJ2-2; tentative D call: TRBD2 (7 bases). In germline, CDR1 is SNHLY, CDR2 FYNNEI. Trimming shortened V by 6 bases and J by 4 bases, and 21 bases separated the two germline ends. This CDR3 comprises 17 residues. The CDR3 region has the DNA TGTGCCAGCAGGGCCAGGGGACTACCAGATTTCACCGGGGAGCTGTTTTTT. It yields the protein CASRARGLPDFTGELFF.

This clone occurred a few times. V usage is TRBV9 and J usage is TRBJ1-6; 7 bases are shared with TRBD1. This CDR3 contains 14 residues. The V and J ends lost 4 bases and 6 bases, in that order; junction bases with no gene match: 4. CDR1 is SGDLS, CDR2 YYNGEE, per germline. The CDR3 loop reads CASSRRDSNSPLHF. As DNA, the CDR3 is TGTGCCAGCAGCCGCCGGGACAGTAATTCACCCCTCCACTTT.

The genes are TRBV2 and TRBJ1-4; possibly TRBD1 for D (5 bases). CDR1 is SNHLY and CDR2 is FYNNEI in the germline V gene. The CDR3 length is 17 residues. Trimming took off 4 bases at V and 0 bases at J, with 15 bases between the two ends. Here the CDR3 DNA reads TGTGCCAGCAGTGTATGGGGCAGGGCCGCAACTAATGAAAAACTGTTTTTT. Amino acids: CASSVWGRAATNEKLFF.

V is TRBV6-1 and J is TRBJ2-5; unclear D gene. The CDR3 is 11 amino acids. CDR1 and CDR2 (germline): MNHNS, SASEGT. V lost 11 bases to trimming and J lost 4 bases, with 11 bases between them. The CDR3 bases are TGTGCCTGCCGACTCGGAGAGACCCAGTACTTC. This encodes CACRLGETQYF.

The V gene is TRBV28, the J gene TRBJ2-4, with D possibly being TRBD2 (6 bases). CDR3 length equals 15 residues. V dropped 6 bases and J dropped 8 bases, with 20 bases sitting between them. Per the germline V gene, CDR1 is MDHEN and CDR2 is SYDVKM. Here the CDR3 reads CASSPSGWKLDIQYF. The DNA of the CDR3 is TGTGCCAGCAGCCCCAGCGGGTGGAAGTTGGACATTCAGTACTTC.

The J gene is TRBJ2-5, the V gene TRBV5-1; 8 bases line up with TRBD2. There are 16 residues in the CDR3. Germline values: CDR1 SGHRS, CDR2 YFSETQ. J gave up 1 base and V 4 bases, and 9 bases lay outside the gene matches. The CDR3 DNA reads TGCGCCAGCAGCCCATTTGGCGGGGGGCTCCAAGAGACCCAGTACTTC. It translates to CASSPFGGGLQETQYF.

The V and J genes are TRBV19 and TRBJ1-5, with D possibly being TRBD1 (6 bases). V gave up 5 bases and J gave up 1 base, with 12 bases separating them. From germline, CDR1 is LNHDA and CDR2 SQIVND (reference sequence). The CDR3 is 15 amino acids. The CDR3 DNA reads as TGTGCCAGTAGTCGGGACACCGCGAGCAATCAGCCCCAGCATTTT. Its protein product is CASSRDTASNQPQHF.

This chain uses TRBV4-1 with TRBJ2-5, with 8 bases lining up with TRBD2. This CDR3 comprises 15 residues. V shed 0 bases, J shed 1 base, and the junction held 1 base outside the gene matches. The germline gives CDR1 MGHRA, CDR2 YSYEKL. CDR3 in DNA: TGCGCCAGCAGCCAAGAGGGACTAGGCCAAGAGACCCAGTACTTC. Its translation: CASSQEGLGQETQYF.

The V gene is TRBV4-2, the J gene TRBJ2-5; 8 bases line up with TRBD2. Trimming removed 0 bases from V and 5 bases from J; junction bases left unmatched: 17. This CDR3 spans 19 amino acids. Looked up from germline, CDR1 is LGHNA and CDR2 is YNFKEQ. The CDR3 DNA sequence: TGTGCCAGCAGCCAAGAGGGAACGGGAGCGGGGGCCTTGGGGGAGACCCAGTACTTC. It translates to CASSQEGTGAGALGETQYF.

Points on this clone: The same CDR3 also results from other DNA sequences found in this sample. The chain combines TRBV6-6 with TRBJ1-1, with a tentative D call TRBD1 (5 bases). Germline CDR1 and CDR2: MNHNY and SVGAGI (reference sequence). Deletions cut 10 bases from V and 5 bases from J, with 11 bases between. The CDR3 loop spans 11 amino acids. CDR3 protein: CATTGSTEAFF. In DNA form, the CDR3 reads TGTGCCACCACAGGCTCTACTGAAGCTTTCTTT.

The rearrangement joins TRBV6-7 to TRBJ2-7; 7 nucleotides line up with TRBD1. Being an ORF, TRBV6-7 has a function that is uncertain. J lost 0 bases, V lost 2 bases, and 1 base had no gene match. CDR3 length: 14 amino acids. The CDR3 loop is CASSYDRASYEQYF. The CDR3 nucleotides are TGTGCCAGCAGTTACGACAGGGCCTCCTACGAGCAGTACTTC.

In this sample, this clone turned up once. The chain joins TRBV9 to TRBJ2-2; TRBD1 agrees at 7 bases. With 4 bases clipped from V and 9 bases from J, the junction kept 15 bases outside the gene matches. Germline V gene data show CDR1 as SGDLS and CDR2 as YYNGEE. The CDR3 is 16 residues long. The CDR3 DNA is TGTGCCAGCAGCCCCGGGGCGACAGGGCCTAATAGGGAGCTGTTTTTT. Its protein product is CASSPGATGPNRELFF.

This chain connects TRBV28 to TRBJ2-7, with TRBD1 matching over 7 bases. Germline values: CDR1 MDHEN, CDR2 SYDVKM. This CDR3 is 15 amino acids long. Trimming at V came to 4 bases and at J to 0 bases, leaving 6 bases not matched to a gene. The CDR3 sequence is CASSSAGTVSYEQYF. CDR3 DNA: TGTGCCAGCAGTTCAGCCGGGACAGTCTCCTACGAGCAGTACTTC.

For the CDR3, the DNA is TGTGCCAGCAGTGAACCATCCTGGGGCGGGGGCACTGAAGCTTTCTTT. Protein: CASSEPSWGGGTEAFF. The chain combines TRBV6-1 with TRBJ1-1, with TRBD1 as a possible D gene (5 bases). Trimming shortened V by 2 bases and J by 4 bases, and 17 bases separated the two germline ends. The CDR3 spans 16 residues. Germline V CDR1 and CDR2: MNHNS, SASEGT.

This clone was seen a handful of times. V gene TRBV28 combines with J gene TRBJ2-1, with 8 nucleotides matching TRBD2. Germline CDR1 reads MDHEN; CDR2 reads SYDVKM. The CDR3 contains 14 residues. The V segment lost 2 bases and the J segment 6 bases; nucleotides outside the gene matches: 3. In DNA form, the CDR3 reads TGTGCCAGCAGTTTACAGGGACTAGGCAATGAGCAGTTCTTC. Encoded protein: CASSLQGLGNEQFF.

Only a few counts were recorded for this clone. The rearrangement joins TRBV30 to TRBJ1-6, with TRBD1 matching over 7 bases. The CDR3 length is 15 residues. The V gene's germline CDR1 is GTSNPN and CDR2 SVGIG (reference sequence). V shed 3 bases, J shed 4 bases, and the junction held 6 bases outside the gene matches. CDR3 protein: CAWRGQGGYNSPLHF. Written as DNA, the CDR3 is TGTGCCTGGAGAGGGCAGGGGGGTTATAATTCACCCCTCCACTTT.

CDR3 DNA: TGTGCCATCAACGGACAGAGCAATCAGCCCCAGCATTTT. As protein: CAINGQSNQPQHF. This chain joins TRBV10-3 and TRBJ1-5; D is perhaps TRBD1 (6 bases). Per the germline V gene, CDR1 is ENHRY and CDR2 is SYGVKD. This CDR3 spans 13 amino acids. Trimming left V 7 bases short and J 1 base short, with 8 bases between.

This sequence joins TRBV9 and TRBJ2-1; TRBD2 matches at 13 bases. The CDR3 spans 17 residues. Germline values: CDR1 SGDLS, CDR2 YYNGEE. The ends lost 4 bases at V and 1 base at J; junction bases unmatched: 5. The DNA for the CDR3 is TGTGCCAGCAGCATTACTAGCGGGAGGGGATCCTACAATGAGCAGTTCTTC. As protein: CASSITSGRGSYNEQFF.